This T cell receptor (beta chain) appears in the sequencing data of a study of shared clonotypes between healthy human individuals. General observations from the study: The low donor count limited represented genetic and exposure-history diversity. As a rule, naive subsets had a larger estimated richness than memory subsets.

Generated by immunoSEQ multiplex PCR, the TCRdb table keeps only in-frame clones and is missing some. The repertoire has 600,000 to 750,000 clones, 90% of them found once; the top ten carry 30% to 35%. To note about this clone: Its specificity is unknown.

This CDR3 region has 14 residues. This chain connects TRBV21-1 to TRBJ1-1. TRBV21-1 is marked as a pseudogene. This sequence originates from a young man in good health. Some clones in this sample may be carry-over from other donors' samples. The sample taken for sequencing was memory CD8+ T cells from PBMCs. Subset: CD45RO+ cells pooled with CCR7-negative TemRA cells. Here the CDR3 DNA reads TGTGCCAGCAGCAAAGGGTTCGAAAACACTGAAGCTTTCTTT. Translation: CASSKGFENTEAFF.